This T cell receptor (beta chain) was captured in a study of T cells in Graves' hyperthyroidism and ophthalmopathy. TCR beta CDR3 sequences were amplified from RNA transcripts. First-round RT-PCR with HTBI primers amplified the TCR CDR3 region. TCRdb independently ran MiXCR on the multiplex PCR reads; one entry per CDR3 protein. Among around 350,000 distinct CDR3 sequences, roughly 14% were seen once, and the ten largest hold about 18%. In making diagnoses, clinical symptoms, serum thyroxine and TRAb, thyroid ultrasound and orbital computed tomography were all used. This CDR3 spans 19 amino acids. The germline gives CDR1 GTSNPN, CDR2 SVGIG (reference sequence). V was pared by 1 base and J by 3 bases, with 18 bases of the junction left unmatched. At least ten counts were recorded for this clonotype. Its antigen is still unknown. Study-wide results and caveats: Peripheral blood also featured most of the thyroid clonotypes expanded above 0.001.

This chain joins TRBV30 and TRBJ1-5; 7 nucleotides align to TRBD1. Sequences were obtained from blood. The TCR originated in a woman in her thirties with Graves' ophthalmopathy. For the CDR3, the DNA is TGTGCCTGGAGTGAGGCTTTTCCGGGACAGCTCCTCTTCAATCAGCCCCAGCATTTT. As protein: CAWSEAFPGQLLFNQPQHF.